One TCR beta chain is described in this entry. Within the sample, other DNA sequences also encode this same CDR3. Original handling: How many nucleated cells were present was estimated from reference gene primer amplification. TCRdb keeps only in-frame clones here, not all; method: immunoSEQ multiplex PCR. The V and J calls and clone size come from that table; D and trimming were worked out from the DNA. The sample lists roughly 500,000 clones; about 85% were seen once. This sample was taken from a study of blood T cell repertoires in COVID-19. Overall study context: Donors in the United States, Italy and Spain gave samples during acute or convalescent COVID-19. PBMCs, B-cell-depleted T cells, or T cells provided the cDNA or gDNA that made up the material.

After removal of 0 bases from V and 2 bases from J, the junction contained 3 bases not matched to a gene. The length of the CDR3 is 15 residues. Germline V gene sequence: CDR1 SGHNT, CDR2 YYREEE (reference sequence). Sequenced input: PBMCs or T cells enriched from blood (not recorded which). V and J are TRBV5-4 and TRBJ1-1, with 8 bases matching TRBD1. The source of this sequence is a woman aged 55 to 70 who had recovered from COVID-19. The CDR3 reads CASSLADRGNTEAFF. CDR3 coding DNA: TGTGCCAGCAGCTTGGCCGACAGGGGAAACACTGAAGCTTTCTTT. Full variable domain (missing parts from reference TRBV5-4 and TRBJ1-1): ETGVTQSPTHLIKTRGQQVTLRCSSQSGHNTVSWYQQALGQGPQFIFQYYREEENGRGNFPPRFSGLQFPNYSSELNVNALELDDSALYLCASSLADRGNTEAFFGQGTRLTVV.